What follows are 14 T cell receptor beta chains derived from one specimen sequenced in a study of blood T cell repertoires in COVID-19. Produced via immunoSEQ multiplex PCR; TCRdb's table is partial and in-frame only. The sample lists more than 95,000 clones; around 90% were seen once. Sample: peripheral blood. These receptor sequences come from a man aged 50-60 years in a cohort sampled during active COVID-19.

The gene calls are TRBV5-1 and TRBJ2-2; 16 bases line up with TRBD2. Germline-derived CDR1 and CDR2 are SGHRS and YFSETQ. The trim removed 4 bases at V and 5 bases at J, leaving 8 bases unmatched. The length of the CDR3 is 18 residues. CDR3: CASSPPGLAGGPTGELFF. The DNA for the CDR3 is TGCGCCAGCAGCCCACCGGGACTAGCGGGGGGGCCAACCGGGGAGCTGTTTTTT.

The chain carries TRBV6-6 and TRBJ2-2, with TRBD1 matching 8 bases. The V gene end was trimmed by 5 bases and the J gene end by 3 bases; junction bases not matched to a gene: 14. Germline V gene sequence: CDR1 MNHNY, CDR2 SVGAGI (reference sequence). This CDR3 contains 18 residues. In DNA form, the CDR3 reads TGTGCCAGCAGTCGCCCCAGAGGACAGGGACGGGACACCGGGGAGCTGTTTTTT. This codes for CASSRPRGQGRDTGELFF.

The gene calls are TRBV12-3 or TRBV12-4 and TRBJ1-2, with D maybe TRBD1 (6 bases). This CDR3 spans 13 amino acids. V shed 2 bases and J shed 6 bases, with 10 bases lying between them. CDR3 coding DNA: TGTGCCAGCAGTTTAAGGGGGGGCAATGGCTACACCTTC. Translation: CASSLRGGNGYTF.

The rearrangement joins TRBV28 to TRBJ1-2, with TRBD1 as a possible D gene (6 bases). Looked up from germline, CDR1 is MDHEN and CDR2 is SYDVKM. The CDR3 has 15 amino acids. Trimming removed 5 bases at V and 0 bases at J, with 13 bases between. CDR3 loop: CASSRDRRANYGYTF. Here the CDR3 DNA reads TGTGCCAGCAGTCGCGACAGGAGAGCTAACTATGGCTACACCTTC.

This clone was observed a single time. CDR3 protein: CASRHDSGGAGMETQYF. The CDR3 DNA follows: TGTGCCAGCAGACATGACAGCGGGGGGGCAGGTATGGAGACCCAGTACTTC. V and J are TRBV2 and TRBJ2-5; 10 nucleotides match TRBD2. The CDR3 spans 17 residues. Germline trimming cut 6 bases from V and 5 bases from J; bases unmatched to any gene: 15. CDR1 SNHLY and CDR2 FYNNEI come from the germline V gene.

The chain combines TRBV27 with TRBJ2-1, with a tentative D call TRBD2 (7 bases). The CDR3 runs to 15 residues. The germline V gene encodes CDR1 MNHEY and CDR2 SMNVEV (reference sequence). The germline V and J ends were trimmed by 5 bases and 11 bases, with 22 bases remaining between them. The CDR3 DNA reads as TGTGCCAGCAGTCCATGGACTAGTTCAAGGGACAAGCAGTTCTTC. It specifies CASSPWTSSRDKQFF.

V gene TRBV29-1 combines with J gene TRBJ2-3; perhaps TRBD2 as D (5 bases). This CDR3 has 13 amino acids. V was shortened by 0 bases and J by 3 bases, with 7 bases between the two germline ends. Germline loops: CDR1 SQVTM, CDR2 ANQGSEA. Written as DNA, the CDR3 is TGCAGCGTTGAAGAGGGGAGTACAGATACGCAGTATTTT. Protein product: CSVEEGSTDTQYF.

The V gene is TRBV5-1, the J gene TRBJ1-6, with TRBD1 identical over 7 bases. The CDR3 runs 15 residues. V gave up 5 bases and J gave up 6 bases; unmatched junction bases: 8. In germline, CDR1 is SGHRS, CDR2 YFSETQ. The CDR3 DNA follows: TGCGCCAGCAGTACGGAACAGGGGATTAATTCACCCCTCCACTTT. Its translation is CASSTEQGINSPLHF.

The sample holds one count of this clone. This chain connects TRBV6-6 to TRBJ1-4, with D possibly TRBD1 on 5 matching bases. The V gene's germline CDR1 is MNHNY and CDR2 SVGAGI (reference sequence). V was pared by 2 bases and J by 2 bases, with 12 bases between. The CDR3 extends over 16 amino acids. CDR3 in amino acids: CASSYGGGGTNEKLFF. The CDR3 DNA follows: TGTGCCAGCAGTTACGGGGGAGGAGGGACTAATGAAAAACTGTTTTTT.

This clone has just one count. The CDR3 region is CASSPGGTDTQYF. The CDR3 DNA reads TGTGCCAGCAGCCCGGGGGGGACAGATACGCAGTATTTT. The V and J genes are TRBV11-3 and TRBJ2-3, with 8 bases identical to TRBD2. Looked up from germline, CDR1 is SGHNT and CDR2 is YENEEA. The CDR3 runs 13 residues. V dropped 5 bases and J dropped 3; count of bases not matched to a gene: 1.

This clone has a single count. CDR3 in amino acids: CASAERAITDTQYF. CDR3 sequence (DNA): TGTGCCAGCGCCGAGAGGGCGATAACAGATACGCAGTATTTT. The chain is built from TRBV2 and TRBJ2-3; a weak D match, TRBD2 (5 bases). V shed 8 bases and J shed 3 bases, with 15 bases lying between them. CDR1 and CDR2 from the germline V gene are SNHLY and FYNNEI. The CDR3 is 14 amino acids.

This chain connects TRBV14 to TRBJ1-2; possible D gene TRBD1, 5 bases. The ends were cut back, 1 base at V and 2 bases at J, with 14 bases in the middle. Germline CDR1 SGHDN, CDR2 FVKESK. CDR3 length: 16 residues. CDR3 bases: TGTGCCAGCAGCCAAGGAAACACCAGGACAAACTATGGCTACACCTTC. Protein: CASSQGNTRTNYGYTF.

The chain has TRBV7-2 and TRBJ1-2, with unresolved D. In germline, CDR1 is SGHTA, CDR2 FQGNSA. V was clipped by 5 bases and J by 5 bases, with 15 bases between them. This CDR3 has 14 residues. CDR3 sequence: CASSQTQGRYGYTF. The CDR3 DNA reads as TGTGCCAGCAGCCAGACGCAAGGGAGGTATGGCTACACCTTC. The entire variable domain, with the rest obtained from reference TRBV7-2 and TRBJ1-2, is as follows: GAGVSQSPSNKVTEKGKDVELRCDPISGHTALYWYRQSLGQGLEFLIYFQGNSAPDKSGLPSDRFSAERTGGSVSTLTIQRTQQEDSAVYLCASSQTQGRYGYTFGSGTRLTVV.

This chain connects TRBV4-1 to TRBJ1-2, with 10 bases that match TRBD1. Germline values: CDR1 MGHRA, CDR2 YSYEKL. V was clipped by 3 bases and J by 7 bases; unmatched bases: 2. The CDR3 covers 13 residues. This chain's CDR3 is CASSQDRGVGYTF. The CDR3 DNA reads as TGCGCCAGCAGCCAGGACAGGGGGGTTGGCTACACCTTC.